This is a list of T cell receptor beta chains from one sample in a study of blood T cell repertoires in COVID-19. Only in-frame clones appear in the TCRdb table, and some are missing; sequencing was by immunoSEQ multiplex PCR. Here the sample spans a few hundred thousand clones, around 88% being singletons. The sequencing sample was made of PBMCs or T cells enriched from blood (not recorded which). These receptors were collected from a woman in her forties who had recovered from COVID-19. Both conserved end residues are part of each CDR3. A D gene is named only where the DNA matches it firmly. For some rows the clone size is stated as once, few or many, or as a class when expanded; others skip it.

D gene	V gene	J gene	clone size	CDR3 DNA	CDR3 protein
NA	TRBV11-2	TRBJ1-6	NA	TGTGCCAGCAGCCCCTGGTCAGGGATCAATTCACCCCTCCACTTT	CASSPWSGINSPLHF
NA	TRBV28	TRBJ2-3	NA	TGTGCCAGCAGTTCCCCGGGGTCTCCCAGTCTCTTGGAGAGAGATACGCAGTATTTT	CASSSPGSPSLLERDTQYF
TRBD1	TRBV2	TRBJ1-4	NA	TGTGCCAGCAGTGAAGTCCCGGGACAGGGATCGGGCGAAAAACTGTTTTTT	CASSEVPGQGSGEKLFF
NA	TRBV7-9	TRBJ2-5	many	TGTGCCAGCAGCTTAGATGTGGGGCGGTTAGAGACCCAGTACTTC	CASSLDVGRLETQYF
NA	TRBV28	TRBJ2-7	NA	TGTGCCAGCAGTTTCTTAGACCCCGCAGGCGAGCAGTACTTC	CASSFLDPAGEQYF
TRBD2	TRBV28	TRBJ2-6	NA	TGTGCCAGCAGTGGGAGGGATGTCATTGGGGCCAACGTCCTGACTTTC	CASSGRDVIGANVLTF
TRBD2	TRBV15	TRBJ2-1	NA	TGTGCCACCAGCAGACGGACTAGCGGGAGCGTCTCCTACAATGAGCAGTTCTTC	CATSRRTSGSVSYNEQFF
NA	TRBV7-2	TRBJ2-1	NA	TGTGCCAGCAGCTTAGGTCCAAACAATGAGCAGTTCTTC	CASSLGPNNEQFF
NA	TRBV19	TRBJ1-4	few	TGTGCCAGTACGTCCGGCAGAGTCGCAACTAATGACAGACTGTTTTTT	CASTSGRVATNDRLFF
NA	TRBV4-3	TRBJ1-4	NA	TGCGCCAGCAGCCAAGAGTCCGGGGGGCTGTATGAAAAACTGTTTTTT	CASSQESGGLYEKLFF
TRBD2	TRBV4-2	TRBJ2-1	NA	TGTGCCAGCAGCCAAGCGGGAGGGGTGAATGAGCAGTTCTTC	CASSQAGGVNEQFF
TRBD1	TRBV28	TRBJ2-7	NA	TGTGCCAGCCACCCGAGGGGGCTCATCTCCTACGAGCAGTACTTC	CASHPRGLISYEQYF
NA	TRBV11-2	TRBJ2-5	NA	TGTGCCAGCAGGGAGACAGGTTCCGAGACCCAGTACTTC	CASRETGSETQYF
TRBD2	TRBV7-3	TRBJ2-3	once	TGTGCCAGCAGCCCGTCCCTAGCGGGAGCAGATACGCAGTATTTT	CASSPSLAGADTQYF
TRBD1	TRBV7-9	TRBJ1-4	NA	TGTGCCAGCAGCTTAGCGGGGTCAGGGGGCCATGAAAAACTGTTTTTT	CASSLAGSGGHEKLFF
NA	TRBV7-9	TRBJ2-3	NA	TGTGCCAGCAGCCCTCGGGTAACAGATACGCAGTATTTT	CASSPRVTDTQYF
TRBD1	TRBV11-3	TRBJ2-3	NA	TGTGCCAGCAGCCCGGACAGGGATACGCAGTATTTT	CASSPDRDTQYF
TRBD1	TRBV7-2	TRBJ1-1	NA	TGTGCCAGCAGCATTACGGGACAGGGGAACACTGAAGCTTTCTTT	CASSITGQGNTEAFF
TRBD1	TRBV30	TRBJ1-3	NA	TGTGCCTGGAGGCATACCGGGACAGGAGAAAACACCATATATTTT	CAWRHTGTGENTIYF
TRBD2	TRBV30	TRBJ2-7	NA	TGTGCCTGGAGTGCCCGGACTAGCGGGAGCGGCGAGCAGTACTTC	CAWSARTSGSGEQYF
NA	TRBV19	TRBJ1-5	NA	TGTGCCAGTAGTATTGCCAGGGCCCAGAGCAATCAGCCCCAGCATTTT	CASSIARAQSNQPQHF
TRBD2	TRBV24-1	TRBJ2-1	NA	TGTGCCACCAGTGCCAGCCTGATAGCGGGAGCCTACAATGAGCAGTTCTTC	CATSASLIAGAYNEQFF
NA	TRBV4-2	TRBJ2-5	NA	TGTGCCAGCAGCCAAGATGCTGGCGGCGGGAAGGTGGAGACCCAGTACTTC	CASSQDAGGGKVETQYF
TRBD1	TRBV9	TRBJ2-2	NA	TGTGCCAGCAGCGTTTCGGACAGGGGGAGCACCGGGGAGCTGTTTTTT	CASSVSDRGSTGELFF
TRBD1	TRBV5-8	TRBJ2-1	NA	TGTGCCAGCAGCTCTCCAGACAGGGGAAAAGTGAATGAGCAGTTCTTC	CASSSPDRGKVNEQFF
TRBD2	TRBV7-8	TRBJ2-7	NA	TGTGCCAGCAGCCCCATATCTAGCGGGATCGGGCAGTACTTC	CASSPISSGIGQYF
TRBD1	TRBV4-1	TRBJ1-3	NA	TGCGCCAGCAGCCAAGATATGGACAGGGCGTTCTCTGGAAACACCATATATTTT	CASSQDMDRAFSGNTIYF
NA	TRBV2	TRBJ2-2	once	TGTGCCAGCAGTGTATACTCCACCGGGGAGCTGTTTTTT	CASSVYSTGELFF
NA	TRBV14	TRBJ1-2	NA	TGTGCCAGCAGTCCCGAATGGGCAGGGGACGGCTACACCTTC	CASSPEWAGDGYTF